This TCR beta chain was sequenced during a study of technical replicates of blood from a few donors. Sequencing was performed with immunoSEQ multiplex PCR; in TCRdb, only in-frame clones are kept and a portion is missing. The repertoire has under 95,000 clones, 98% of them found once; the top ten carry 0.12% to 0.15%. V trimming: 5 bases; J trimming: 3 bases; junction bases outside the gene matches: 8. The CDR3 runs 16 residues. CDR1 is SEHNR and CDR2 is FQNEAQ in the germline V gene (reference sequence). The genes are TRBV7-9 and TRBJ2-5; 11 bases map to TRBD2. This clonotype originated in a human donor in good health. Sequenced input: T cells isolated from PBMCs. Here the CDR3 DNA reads TGTGCCAGCAGCCCCGGACTAGCGGGCATAAAAGAGACCCAGTACTTC. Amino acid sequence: CASSPGLAGIKETQYF.